The 8 T cell receptor beta chains reported below all come from one sample, sequenced in a study of shared clonotypes between healthy human individuals (TCRdb year 2020). The library was made by the immunoSEQ multiplex PCR assay. The source is immuneACCESS, and TCRdb retained only in-frame sequences with V and J called. Part of the clones is not carried over; for the studies checked, unresolved V genes explain less than half of this, and the remainder is unexplained. Present in this sample are roughly 2.2 million clones, 85% to 95% of which were seen just once. The ten top clones hold 0.39% of the sample. The sample was naive CD4+ T cells from PBMCs. The sample's cell subset or site label, in plain terms: CD45RA+ positively selected. All receptors come from a man aged 18 to 29 in good health. Some clones in this sample may be carry-over from other donors' samples.

As concerns this clone: Within the sample, other DNA sequences also encode this same CDR3. The genes are TRBV2 and TRBJ2-3; D might be TRBD2 (6 bases). The germline V and J ends were trimmed by 1 base and 6 bases, with 11 bases remaining between them. This CDR3 has 14 residues. CDR1 and CDR2 from the germline V gene are SNHLY and FYNNEI. In DNA form, the CDR3 reads TGTGCCAGCAGTGAAGGTCTAGCGACGGATACGCAGTATTTT. Amino acid sequence: CASSEGLATDTQYF.

The chain has TRBV15 and TRBJ2-5; 7 bases agree with TRBD1. The CDR3 length is 14 residues. V dropped 5 bases and J dropped 5; count of bases not matched to a gene: 8. CDR1 and CDR2 (germline): LNHNV, YYDKDF (reference sequence). CDR3 sequence reads: CATSPRQGRETQYF. CDR3 nucleotides: TGTGCCACCAGCCCTAGACAGGGCAGGGAGACCCAGTACTTC.

Comment on this clone: Other DNA sequences within the sample encode an identical CDR3. The rearrangement joins TRBV2 to TRBJ2-3; TRBD1 matches at 7 bases. From germline, CDR1 is SNHLY and CDR2 FYNNEI. This CDR3 has 14 residues. After removal of 3 bases from V and 0 bases from J, the junction contained 0 bases not matched to a gene. The CDR3 coding sequence is TGTGCCAGCAGTGAGACAGGGAGCACAGATACGCAGTATTTT. Translation: CASSETGSTDTQYF.

This chain connects TRBV7-6 to TRBJ1-5; 7 nucleotides align to TRBD1. Losses at the gene ends were 5 bases for V and 6 bases for J; bases not matched to a gene: 10. Per the germline V gene, CDR1 is SGHVS and CDR2 is FNYEAQ. This CDR3 is built from 15 residues. The chain's CDR3 is CASSPRQGGGQPQHF. The DNA of the CDR3 is TGTGCCAGCAGCCCCCGACAGGGTGGTGGTCAGCCCCAGCATTTT.

This chain links TRBV6-5 with TRBJ2-3, with TRBD1 matching 7 bases. CDR1 MNHEY and CDR2 SVGAGI come from the germline V gene. The J segment lost 6 bases and the V segment lost 2 bases, leaving 8 bases of the junction unmatched. The length of the CDR3 is 15 residues. The CDR3 loop reads CASSYVGQPPDTQYF. The CDR3 nucleotides read TGTGCCAGCAGTTACGTGGGACAGCCACCCGATACGCAGTATTTT.

This clone appeared a single time. V is TRBV7-2 and J is TRBJ2-7; D ambiguous. Germline-derived CDR1 and CDR2 are SGHTA and FQGNSA. V was cut by 5 bases and J by 0 bases, with 11 bases left in between. CDR3 length: 14 residues. In nucleotides, the CDR3 is TGTGCCAGCAGCGTCGGACCCATCTCCTACGAGCAGTACTTC. It encodes CASSVGPISYEQYF.

This chain connects TRBV27 to TRBJ1-3; 7 positions match TRBD1. Looked up from germline, CDR1 is MNHEY and CDR2 is SMNVEV (reference sequence). V lost 8 bases, J lost 3 bases, and 7 bases stayed unmatched. The CDR3 extends over 14 amino acids. CDR3 loop: CASRQGAGGNTIYF. The CDR3 DNA reads as TGTGCCAGCCGACAGGGTGCGGGTGGAAACACCATATATTTT.

The chain recombines TRBV4-3 with TRBJ2-7, with 11 positions matching TRBD2. V lost 3 bases, J lost 3 bases, and 7 bases stayed unmatched. The CDR3 runs 16 residues. CDR1 is LGHNA and CDR2 is YSLEER in the germline V gene. The CDR3 coding sequence is TGCGCCAGCAGCCAGCAGACTAGCGGGATGATCTACGAGCAGTACTTC. Protein: CASSQQTSGMIYEQYF.